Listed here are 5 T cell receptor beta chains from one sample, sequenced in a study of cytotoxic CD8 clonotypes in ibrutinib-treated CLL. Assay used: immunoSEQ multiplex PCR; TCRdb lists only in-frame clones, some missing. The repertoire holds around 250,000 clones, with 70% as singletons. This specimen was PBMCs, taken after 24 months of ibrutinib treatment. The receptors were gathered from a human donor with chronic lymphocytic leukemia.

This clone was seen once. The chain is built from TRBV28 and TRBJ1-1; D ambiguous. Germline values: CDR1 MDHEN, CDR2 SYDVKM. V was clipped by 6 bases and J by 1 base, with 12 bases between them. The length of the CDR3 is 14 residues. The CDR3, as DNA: TGTGCCAGCAGACCCCCCTCACGGAACACTGAAGCTTTCTTT. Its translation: CASRPPSRNTEAFF.

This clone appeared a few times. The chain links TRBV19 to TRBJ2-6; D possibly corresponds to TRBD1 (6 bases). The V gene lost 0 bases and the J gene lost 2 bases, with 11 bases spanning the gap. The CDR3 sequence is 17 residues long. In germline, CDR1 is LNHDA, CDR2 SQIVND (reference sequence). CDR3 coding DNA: TGTGCCAGTAGTATAGAGGGGGCGGCAACTGGGGCCAACGTCCTGACTTTC. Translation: CASSIEGAATGANVLTF.

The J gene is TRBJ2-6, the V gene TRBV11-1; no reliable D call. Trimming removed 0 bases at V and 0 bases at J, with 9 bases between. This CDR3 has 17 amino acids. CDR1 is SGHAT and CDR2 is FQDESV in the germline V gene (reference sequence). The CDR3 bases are TGTGCCAGCAGCTTAGCGCTCGGACCCTCTGGGGCCAACGTCCTGACTTTC. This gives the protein CASSLALGPSGANVLTF.

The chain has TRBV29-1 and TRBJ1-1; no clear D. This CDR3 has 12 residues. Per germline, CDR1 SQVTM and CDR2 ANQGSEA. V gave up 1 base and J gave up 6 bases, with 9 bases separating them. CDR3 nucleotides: TGCAGCGTTGAAGTTTGGGGTGCTGAAGCTTTCTTT. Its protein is CSVEVWGAEAFF. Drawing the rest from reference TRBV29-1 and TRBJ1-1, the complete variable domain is SAVISQKPSRDICQRGTSLTIQCQVDSQVTMMFWYRQQPGQSLTLIATANQGSEATYESGFVIDKFPISRPNLTFSTLTVSNMSPEDSSIYLCSVEVWGAEAFFGQGTRLTVV.

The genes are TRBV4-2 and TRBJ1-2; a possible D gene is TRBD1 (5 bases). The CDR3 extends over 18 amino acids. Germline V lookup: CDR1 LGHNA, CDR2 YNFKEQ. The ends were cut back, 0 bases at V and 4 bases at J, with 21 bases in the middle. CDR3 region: CASSQDPNDSGTAYGYTF. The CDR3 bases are TGTGCCAGCAGCCAAGATCCCAATGATTCCGGGACGGCCTATGGCTACACCTTC.